Here is one T cell receptor (beta chain) with its context. These data originate in a study of CD8 T cells in Susac syndrome. Sequencing targeted TCR beta in T cells from blood (CD8+ and CD4+). Negative isolation yielded CD8+ and CD4+ T cells; FACS enriched TEMRA cells. RNA was extracted with the RNeasy kit, and a quantity of about 0.45 to 1 ug was reverse transcribed using random hexamers. Amplification of TCR beta CDR3 spanned 54 Vbeta and 13 Jbeta via immunoSEQ multiplex PCR. TCRdb re-analysed the immunoSEQ multiplex PCR reads in MiXCR, keeping a single row per CDR3 protein. The top ten hold approximately 0.1% of the sample, which has fewer than 200,000 distinct CDR3 sequences, about 95% seen once. The CDR3 length is 12 residues. The germline gives CDR1 SQVTM, CDR2 ANQGSEA. Trimming removed 2 bases at V and 7 bases at J, with 9 bases between.

The receptor was isolated from a human donor in good health. V usage is TRBV29-1 and J usage is TRBJ2-1, with D possibly being TRBD2 (5 bases). The sequencing sample was made of CD4+ T cells from PBMCs. CDR3 amino acids: CSVEKTGNEQFF. CDR3 DNA: TGCAGCGTTGAAAAGACGGGGAATGAGCAGTTCTTC.